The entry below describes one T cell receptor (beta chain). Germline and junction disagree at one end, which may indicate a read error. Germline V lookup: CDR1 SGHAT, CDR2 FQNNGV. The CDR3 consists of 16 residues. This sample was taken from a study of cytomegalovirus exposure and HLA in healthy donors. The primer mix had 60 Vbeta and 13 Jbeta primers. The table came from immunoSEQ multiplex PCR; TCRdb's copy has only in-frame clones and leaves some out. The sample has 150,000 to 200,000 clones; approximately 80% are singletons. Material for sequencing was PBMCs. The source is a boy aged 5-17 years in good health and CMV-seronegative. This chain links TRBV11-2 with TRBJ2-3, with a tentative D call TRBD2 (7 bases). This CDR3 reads CASSLRQAGVTGTQYF. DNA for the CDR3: TGTGCCAGCAGCCTTAGACAGGCGGGGGTCACAGGTACGCAGTATTTT. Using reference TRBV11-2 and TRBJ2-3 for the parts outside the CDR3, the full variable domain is EAGVAQSPRYKIIEKRQSVAFWCNPISGHATLYWYQQILGQGPKLLIQFQNNGVVDDSQLPKDRFSAERLKGVDSTLKIQPAKLEDSAVYLCASSLRQAGVTGTQYFGPGTRLTVL.